The source of this T cell receptor beta chain is a study of a mutant IDH1 vaccine in newly diagnosed glioma. Overall study context: Vaccines began 4-6 weeks after radiotherapy alone, or with temozolomide cycles.

TCRdb's copy holds only in-frame clones and misses some; the assay was immunoSEQ multiplex PCR. The sample has about 60,000 clones, around 84% seen once. This CDR3 spans 18 amino acids. Between the trimmed V and J ends, which lost 0 bases and 5 bases, there was a span of 22 bases. CDR1 is MGHRA, CDR2 YSYEKL, per germline. Findings and caveats of the study: A vaccine-induced immune response developed in around 94% of the patients.

Indicated time point: week 35, safety follow-up. Each vaccine dose was 300 ug of mutant IDH1 20-mer peptide, with topical imiquimod. A note on this clone: The antigen is unknown.

The sample was PBMCs, taken from a glioma patient whose treatment included an IDH1 peptide vaccine. The gene calls are TRBV4-1 and TRBJ2-5; D possibly matches TRBD1 or TRBD2 (6 bases each). This clonotype was sampled from a young man with glioma. CDR3 in DNA: TGCGCCAGCAGCCAAGATGGGGTGGGGGGCGAGCTTCGGGAGACCCAGTACTTC. Its protein is CASSQDGVGGELRETQYF.